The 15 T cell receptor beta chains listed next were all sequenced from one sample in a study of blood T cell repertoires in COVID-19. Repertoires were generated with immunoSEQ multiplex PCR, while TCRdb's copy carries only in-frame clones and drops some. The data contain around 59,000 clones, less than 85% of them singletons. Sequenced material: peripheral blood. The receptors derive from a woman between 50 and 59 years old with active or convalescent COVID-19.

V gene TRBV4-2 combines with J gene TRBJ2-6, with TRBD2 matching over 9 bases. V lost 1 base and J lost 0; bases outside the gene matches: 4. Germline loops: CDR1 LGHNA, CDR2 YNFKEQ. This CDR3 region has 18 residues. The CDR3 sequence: CASSQGSGRYSGANVLTF. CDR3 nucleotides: TGTGCCAGCAGCCAAGGAAGCGGGAGGTACTCTGGGGCCAACGTCCTGACTTTC.

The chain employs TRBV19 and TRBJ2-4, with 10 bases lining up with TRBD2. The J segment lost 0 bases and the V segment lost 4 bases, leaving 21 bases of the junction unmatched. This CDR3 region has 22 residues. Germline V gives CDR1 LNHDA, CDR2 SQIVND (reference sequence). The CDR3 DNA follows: TGTGCCAGTAGTAGGGCCTATCCTAGCGGGAGCCAGGTCCAGGGAGCCAAAAACATTCAGTACTTC. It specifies CASSRAYPSGSQVQGAKNIQYF.

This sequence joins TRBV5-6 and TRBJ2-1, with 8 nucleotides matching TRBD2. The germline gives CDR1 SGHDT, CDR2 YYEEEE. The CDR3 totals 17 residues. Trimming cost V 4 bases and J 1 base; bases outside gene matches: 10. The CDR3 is CASSPGGAGISYNEQFF. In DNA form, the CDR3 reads TGTGCCAGCAGCCCCGGGGGGGCGGGCATTTCCTACAATGAGCAGTTCTTC.

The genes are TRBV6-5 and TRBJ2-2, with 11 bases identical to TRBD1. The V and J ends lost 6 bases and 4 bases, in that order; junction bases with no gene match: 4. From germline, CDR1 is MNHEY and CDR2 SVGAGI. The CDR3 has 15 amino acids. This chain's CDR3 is CASRGTGGPTGELFF. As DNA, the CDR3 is TGTGCCAGCAGGGGGACAGGGGGACCCACCGGGGAGCTGTTTTTT.

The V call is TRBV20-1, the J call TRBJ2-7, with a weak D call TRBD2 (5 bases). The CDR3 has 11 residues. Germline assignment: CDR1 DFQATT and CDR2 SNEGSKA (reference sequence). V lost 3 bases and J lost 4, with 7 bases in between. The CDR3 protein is CSASLAYEQYF. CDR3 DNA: TGCAGTGCTAGTTTAGCGTACGAGCAGTACTTC.

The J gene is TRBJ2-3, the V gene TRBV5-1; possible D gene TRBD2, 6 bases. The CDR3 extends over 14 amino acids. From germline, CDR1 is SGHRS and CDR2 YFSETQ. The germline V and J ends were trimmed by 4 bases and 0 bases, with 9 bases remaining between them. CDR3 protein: CASSAGTSTDTQYF. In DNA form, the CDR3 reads TGCGCCAGCAGCGCCGGGACTAGCACAGATACGCAGTATTTT.

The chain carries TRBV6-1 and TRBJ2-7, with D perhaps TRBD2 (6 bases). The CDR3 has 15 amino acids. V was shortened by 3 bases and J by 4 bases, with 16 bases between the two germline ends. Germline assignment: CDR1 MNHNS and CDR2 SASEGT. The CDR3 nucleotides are TGTGCCAGCAGTGATAGAGTGGGGGGTCGGTACGAGCAGTACTTC. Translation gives CASSDRVGGRYEQYF.

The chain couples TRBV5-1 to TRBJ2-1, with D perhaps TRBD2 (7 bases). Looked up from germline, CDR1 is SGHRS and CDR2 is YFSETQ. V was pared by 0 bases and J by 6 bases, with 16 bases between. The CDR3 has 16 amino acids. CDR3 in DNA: TGCGCCAGCAGCTTGGAGGGGGGGCGGGCCTCCAATGAGCAGTTCTTC. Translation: CASSLEGGRASNEQFF.

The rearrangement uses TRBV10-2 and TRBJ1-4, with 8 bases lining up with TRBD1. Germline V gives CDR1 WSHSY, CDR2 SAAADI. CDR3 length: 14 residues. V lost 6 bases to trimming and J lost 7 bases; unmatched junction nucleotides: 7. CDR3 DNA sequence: TGCGCCAGCAGGGCAGGGGGCTTGGTTGAAAAACTGTTTTTT. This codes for CASRAGGLVEKLFF.

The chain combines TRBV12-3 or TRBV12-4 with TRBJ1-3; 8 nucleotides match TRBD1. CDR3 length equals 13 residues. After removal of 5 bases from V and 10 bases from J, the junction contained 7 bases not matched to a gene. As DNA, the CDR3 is TGTGCCAGCAGTGGTAGTGGGACAGGAACCATATATTTT. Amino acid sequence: CASSGSGTGTIYF.

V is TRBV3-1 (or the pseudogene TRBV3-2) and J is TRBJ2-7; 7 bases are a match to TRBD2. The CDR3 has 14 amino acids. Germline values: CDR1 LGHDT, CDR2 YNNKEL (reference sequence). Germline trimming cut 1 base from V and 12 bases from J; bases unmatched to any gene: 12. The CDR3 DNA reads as TGTGCCAGCAGCCAAGTGATGGGGGGGATCGAGTCGTACTTC. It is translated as CASSQVMGGIESYF.

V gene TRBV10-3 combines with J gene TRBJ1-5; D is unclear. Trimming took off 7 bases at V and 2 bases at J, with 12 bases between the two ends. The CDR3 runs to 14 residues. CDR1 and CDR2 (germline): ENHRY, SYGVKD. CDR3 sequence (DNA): TGTGCCATCACTGACGGGATAGGCAATCAGCCCCAGCATTTT. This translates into CAITDGIGNQPQHF.

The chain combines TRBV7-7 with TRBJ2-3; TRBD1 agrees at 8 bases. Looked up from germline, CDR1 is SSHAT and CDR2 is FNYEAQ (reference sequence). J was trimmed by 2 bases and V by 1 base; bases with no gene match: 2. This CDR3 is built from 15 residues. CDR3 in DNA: TGTGCCAGCAGCTTAGGGACAGGGATCACAGATACGCAGTATTTT. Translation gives CASSLGTGITDTQYF.

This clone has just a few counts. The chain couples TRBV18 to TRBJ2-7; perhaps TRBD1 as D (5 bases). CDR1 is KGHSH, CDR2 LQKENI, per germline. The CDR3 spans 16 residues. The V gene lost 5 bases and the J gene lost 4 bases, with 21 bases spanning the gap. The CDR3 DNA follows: TGTGCCAGCTCATATCTATGGGGCGTAGGGGTATACGAGCAGTACTTC. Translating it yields CASSYLWGVGVYEQYF.

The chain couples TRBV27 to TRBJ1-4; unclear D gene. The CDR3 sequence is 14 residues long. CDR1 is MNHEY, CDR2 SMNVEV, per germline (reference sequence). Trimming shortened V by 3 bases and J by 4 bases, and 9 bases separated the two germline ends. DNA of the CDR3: TGTGCCAGCAGTTTGCGGCAGCTTAATGAAAAACTGTTTTTT. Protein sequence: CASSLRQLNEKLFF.